This T cell receptor (beta chain) was obtained from a study of blood T cell repertoires in COVID-19. As handled by the study authors: Researchers report that nucleated cell counts were estimated from reference gene primer amplification. Repertoires were generated with immunoSEQ multiplex PCR, while TCRdb's copy carries only in-frame clones and drops some. V, J and clone size reflect that table, while D and trimming were determined from the DNA. This repertoire shows just under 85,000 clones, around four fifths found once; its top ten account for approximately 17%. The clonotype originates from a woman aged 60 to 75 with acute or convalescent COVID-19. Sequenced: peripheral blood.

The CDR3 DNA reads as TGCGCCAGCAGCCCCCCCCAGGATGATGGCTACACCTTC. Translated: CASSPPQDDGYTF. The V call is TRBV4-1, the J call TRBJ1-2; D is ambiguous. The CDR3 covers 13 residues. V gave up 4 bases and J gave up 6 bases, with 12 bases separating them. Germline loops: CDR1 MGHRA, CDR2 YSYEKL.